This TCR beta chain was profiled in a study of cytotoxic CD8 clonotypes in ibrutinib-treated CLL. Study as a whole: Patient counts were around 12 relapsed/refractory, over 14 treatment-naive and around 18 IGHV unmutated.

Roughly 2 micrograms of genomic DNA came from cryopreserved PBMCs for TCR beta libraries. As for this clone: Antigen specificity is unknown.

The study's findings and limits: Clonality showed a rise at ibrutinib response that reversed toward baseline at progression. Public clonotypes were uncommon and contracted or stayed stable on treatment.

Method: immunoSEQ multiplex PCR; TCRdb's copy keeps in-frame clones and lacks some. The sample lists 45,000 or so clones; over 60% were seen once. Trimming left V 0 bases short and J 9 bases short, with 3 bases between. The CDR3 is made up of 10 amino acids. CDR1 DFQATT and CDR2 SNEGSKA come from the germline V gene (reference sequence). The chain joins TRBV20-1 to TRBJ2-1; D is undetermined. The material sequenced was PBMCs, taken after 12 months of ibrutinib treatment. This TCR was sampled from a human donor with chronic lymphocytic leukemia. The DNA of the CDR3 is TGCAGTGCTAGAGATCTTGAGCAGTTCTTC. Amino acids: CSARDLEQFF.